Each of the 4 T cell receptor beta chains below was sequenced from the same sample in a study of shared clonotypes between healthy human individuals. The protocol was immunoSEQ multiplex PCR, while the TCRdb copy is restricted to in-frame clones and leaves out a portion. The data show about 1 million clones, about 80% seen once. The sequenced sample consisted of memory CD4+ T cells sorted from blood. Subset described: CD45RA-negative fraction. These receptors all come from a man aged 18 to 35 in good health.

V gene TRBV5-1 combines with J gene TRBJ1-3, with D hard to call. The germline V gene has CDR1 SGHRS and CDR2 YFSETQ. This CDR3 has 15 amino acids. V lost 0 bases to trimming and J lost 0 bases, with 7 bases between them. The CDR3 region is CASSLELSSGNTIYF. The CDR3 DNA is TGCGCCAGCAGCTTGGAGTTGAGCTCTGGAAACACCATATATTTT.

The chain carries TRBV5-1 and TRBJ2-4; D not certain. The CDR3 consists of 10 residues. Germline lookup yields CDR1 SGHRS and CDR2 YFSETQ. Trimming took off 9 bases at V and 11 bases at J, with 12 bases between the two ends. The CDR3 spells CATPLWLQYF. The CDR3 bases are TGCGCCACCCCCCTTTGGCTTCAGTACTTC.

The CDR3 coding sequence is TGTGCCAGCAGCTCTGTAGGGACAGGGGTTACTGAAGCTTTCTTT. This sequence encodes CASSSVGTGVTEAFF. V is TRBV5-6 and J is TRBJ1-1; 10 positions agree with TRBD1. V lost 3 bases to trimming and J lost 5 bases; unmatched junction nucleotides: 7. Germline CDR1 is SGHDT and CDR2 is YYEEEE. This CDR3 contains 15 residues.

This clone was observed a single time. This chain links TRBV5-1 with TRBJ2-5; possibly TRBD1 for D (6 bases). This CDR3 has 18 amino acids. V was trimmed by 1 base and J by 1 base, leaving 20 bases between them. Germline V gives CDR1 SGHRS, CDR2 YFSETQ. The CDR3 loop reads CASSLRSQGGGVQETQYF. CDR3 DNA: TGCGCCAGCAGCTTGAGGAGCCAGGGTGGGGGCGTCCAAGAGACCCAGTACTTC.